These 23 T cell receptor beta chains were all obtained from the same sample, sequenced in a study of T cell responses to AZD1222 COVID-19 vaccine. This table comes from immunoSEQ multiplex PCR, and its TCRdb copy is limited to in-frame clones, with some not included. The repertoire holds under 150,000 clones, with about 90% as singletons. The source was peripheral blood, collected 28 days after the second AZD1222 dose. The receptors here all came from an adult who received the AZD1222 COVID-19 vaccine.

There are a few counts of this clone. The chain employs TRBV6-4 and TRBJ2-6, with D hard to call. Trimming removed 3 bases at V and 0 bases at J, with 9 bases between. Germline V CDR1 and CDR2: MRHNA, SNTAGT. The CDR3 is 16 residues long. CDR3 sequence reads: CASSDGGSSGANVLTF. The CDR3 bases are TGTGCCAGCAGTGATGGTGGCTCCTCTGGGGCCAACGTCCTGACTTTC.

The chain recombines TRBV30 with TRBJ2-2; the D call may be TRBD1 or TRBD2 (5 bases each). V was cut by 0 bases and J by 9 bases, with 11 bases left in between. The CDR3 is made up of 13 amino acids. Germline V gene lookup returns CDR1 GTSNPN and CDR2 SVGIG (reference sequence). The CDR3, as DNA: TGTGCCTGGAGTGTCCAGGGAGATAGGGAGCTGTTTTTT. Its translation: CAWSVQGDRELFF.

This clone appeared a few times. The chain recombines TRBV6-4 with TRBJ2-2; D is perhaps TRBD2 (5 bases). The V gene lost 0 bases and the J gene lost 4 bases, with 12 bases spanning the gap. Germline lookup yields CDR1 MRHNA and CDR2 SNTAGT. The CDR3 runs 16 residues. DNA for the CDR3: TGTGCCAGCAGTGACTCGGGGAGCTTGGGCACCGGGGAGCTGTTTTTT. Amino acid sequence: CASSDSGSLGTGELFF.

V gene TRBV4-2 combines with J gene TRBJ2-1, with TRBD2 matching 16 bases. Per germline, CDR1 LGHNA and CDR2 YNFKEQ. V was clipped by 5 bases and J by 8 bases; unmatched bases: 6. This CDR3 comprises 16 residues. The DNA of the CDR3 is TGTGCCAGCAGCAAGGGACTAGCGGGAGGGCCATATGAGCAGTTCTTC. Amino acid sequence: CASSKGLAGGPYEQFF.

V is TRBV2 and J is TRBJ2-4, with 8 nucleotides matching TRBD2. Germline-derived CDR1 and CDR2 are SNHLY and FYNNEI. The CDR3 runs 16 residues. J gave up 4 bases and V 2 bases, and 7 bases lay outside the gene matches. CDR3 bases: TGTGCCAGCAGTGAAACCCCGGGGGGGCCAAAAAACATTCAGTACTTC. It translates to CASSETPGGPKNIQYF.

The chain links TRBV3-1 (or the pseudogene TRBV3-2) to TRBJ2-7; D remains unclear. V shed 0 bases and J shed 3 bases, with 9 bases lying between them. The CDR3 covers 14 residues. The germline V gene has CDR1 LGHDT and CDR2 YNNKEL (reference sequence). The CDR3 region has the DNA TGTGCCAGCAGCCAAGAGGGCCCAGGCTACGAGCAGTACTTC. It translates to CASSQEGPGYEQYF.

The chain joins TRBV29-1 to TRBJ2-2, with a weak D call TRBD1 (6 bases). Germline assignment: CDR1 SQVTM and CDR2 ANQGSEA. The CDR3 contains 12 residues. V was trimmed by 6 bases and J by 6 bases, leaving 11 bases between them. The CDR3 nucleotides read TGCAGCGTCAACAGGGTGGCCGGGGAGCTGTTTTTT. It yields the protein CSVNRVAGELFF.

This sequence joins TRBV5-1 and TRBJ1-1, with a weak D call TRBD1 (6 bases). V was pared by 4 bases and J by 3 bases, with 13 bases between. Germline lookup yields CDR1 SGHRS and CDR2 YFSETQ. There are 14 residues in the CDR3. CDR3 protein: CASSEGGAYTEAFF. As DNA, the CDR3 is TGCGCCAGCAGCGAGGGGGGCGCGTACACTGAAGCTTTCTTT.

V and J are TRBV9 and TRBJ2-7, with D hard to call. V gave up 4 bases and J gave up 0 bases, with 14 bases separating them. The CDR3 runs 15 residues. Germline CDR1 and CDR2: SGDLS and YYNGEE. CDR3 DNA: TGTGCCAGCAGCCCCCGTGTAAGTAGCTCCTACGAGCAGTACTTC. This encodes CASSPRVSSSYEQYF. The complete variable domain, with remaining parts taken from reference TRBV9 and TRBJ2-7, reads DSGVTQTPKHLITATGQRVTLRCSPRSGDLSVYWYQQSLDQGLQFLIQYYNGEERAKGNILERFSAQQFPDLHSELNLSSLELGDSALYFCASSPRVSSSYEQYFGPGTRLTVT.

The chain has TRBV4-1 and TRBJ2-1, with 11 bases matching TRBD2. Losses at the gene ends were 0 bases for V and 2 bases for J; bases not matched to a gene: 3. Germline V gene sequence: CDR1 MGHRA, CDR2 YSYEKL. The CDR3 extends over 17 amino acids. The CDR3 loop is CASSQEGTSGPYNEQFF. The CDR3 DNA follows: TGCGCCAGCAGCCAAGAAGGGACTAGCGGACCCTACAATGAGCAGTTCTTC.

The rearrangement joins TRBV19 to TRBJ1-4; TRBD1 is a possible D gene (5 bases). Trimming removed 4 bases from V and 0 bases from J, with 9 bases in between. Germline CDR1 and CDR2: LNHDA and SQIVND (reference sequence). The CDR3 is 15 residues long. CDR3 in amino acids: CASSTGGSTNEKLFF. The DNA of the CDR3 is TGTGCCAGTAGTACCGGGGGGTCAACTAATGAAAAACTGTTTTTT.

V and J are TRBV11-1 and TRBJ2-3; D not certain. This CDR3 is 15 amino acids long. CDR1 is SGHAT, CDR2 FQDESV, per germline (reference sequence). V shed 5 bases and J shed 2 bases, with 14 bases lying between them. For the CDR3, the DNA is TGTGCCAGCAGCCTGGAAAGGGTTGACACAGATACGCAGTATTTT. It specifies CASSLERVDTDTQYF.

V and J are TRBV5-6 and TRBJ1-3, with TRBD1 identical over 10 bases. The ends lost 6 bases at V and 8 bases at J; junction bases unmatched: 8. CDR3 length equals 14 residues. Germline V lookup: CDR1 SGHDT, CDR2 YYEEEE. The CDR3 is CASTLTGGIDTIYF. In nucleotides, the CDR3 is TGTGCCAGCACTCTGACAGGGGGCATTGACACCATATATTTT.

This clone was detected only once. V gene TRBV28 combines with J gene TRBJ1-4; D ambiguous. The V end was cut by 5 bases, the J end by 8 bases, with 12 bases between. Germline values: CDR1 MDHEN, CDR2 SYDVKM. The CDR3 totals 13 residues. CDR3 sequence reads: CASSQFVVEKLFF. DNA of the CDR3: TGTGCCAGCAGTCAATTTGTTGTCGAAAAACTGTTTTTT.

This chain connects TRBV4-1 to TRBJ2-5; TRBD2 aligns across 12 bases. The CDR3 extends over 19 amino acids. The junction had 11 bases not matched to a gene; V was cut back by 3 bases and J by 0 bases. The germline V gene has CDR1 MGHRA and CDR2 YSYEKL. CDR3: CASSHLWPTSGRYQETQYF. Here the CDR3 DNA reads TGCGCCAGCAGCCATCTTTGGCCAACTAGCGGGAGGTACCAAGAGACCCAGTACTTC.

The chain joins TRBV6-6 to TRBJ1-4; 7 bases fit TRBD1. The ends lost 2 bases at V and 6 bases at J; junction bases unmatched: 6. The CDR3 extends over 15 amino acids. From germline, CDR1 is MNHNY and CDR2 SVGAGI (reference sequence). The chain's CDR3 is CASSYPGRGYEKLFF. CDR3 DNA sequence: TGTGCCAGCAGTTACCCAGGCAGGGGGTATGAAAAACTGTTTTTT.

J is TRBJ1-1 and V is TRBV20-1; D gene uncertain. Germline CDR1 reads DFQATT; CDR2 reads SNEGSKA (reference sequence). Trimming shortened V by 2 bases and J by 4 bases, and 5 bases separated the two germline ends. The CDR3 sequence is 11 residues long. CDR3 protein: CSARYATEAFF. CDR3 nucleotide sequence: TGCAGTGCTAGATACGCCACTGAAGCTTTCTTT.

This clone was observed once. The rearrangement links TRBV18 to TRBJ2-6; D gene unclear. Per germline, CDR1 KGHSH and CDR2 LQKENI. CDR3 size: 14 residues. Trimming took 0 bases from V and 4 from J, leaving 4 bases between them. The CDR3 DNA reads TGTGCCAGCTCACCACCGTCAGGGGCCAACGTCCTGACTTTC. This codes for CASSPPSGANVLTF.

This chain joins TRBV28 and TRBJ1-2; 7 bases agree with TRBD1. Germline assignment: CDR1 MDHEN and CDR2 SYDVKM. The CDR3 extends over 16 amino acids. Trimming cost V 2 bases and J 6 bases; bases outside gene matches: 12. The DNA for the CDR3 is TGTGCCAGCAGTTTAGGAAAGACCGGGACAGTCAATGGCTACACCTTC. The encoded protein is CASSLGKTGTVNGYTF.

This clone was seen once. The chain employs TRBV5-4 and TRBJ1-2; no clear D. The germline V gene has CDR1 SGHNT and CDR2 YYREEE (reference sequence). V shed 3 bases and J shed 4 bases, with 16 bases lying between them. The CDR3 runs to 15 residues. The CDR3 DNA reads TGTGCCAGCAGCTCAGGCCTTGAGGACGGCTATGGCTACACCTTC. This encodes CASSSGLEDGYGYTF.

The chain is built from TRBV6-2 or TRBV6-3 and TRBJ1-5; 11 bases line up with TRBD1. The CDR3 extends over 16 amino acids. Trimming removed 1 base from V and 7 bases from J; junction bases left unmatched: 6. CDR1 MNHEY and CDR2 SVGEGT come from the germline V gene. CDR3 bases: TGTGCCAGCAGTTACTTCCGGACAGGGGGCAGGCAGCCCCAGCATTTT. It translates to CASSYFRTGGRQPQHF.

The chain carries TRBV5-1 and TRBJ1-5, with TRBD1 as a possible D gene (5 bases). V was shortened by 2 bases and J by 0 bases, with 9 bases between the two germline ends. Germline CDR1 and CDR2: SGHRS and YFSETQ. The CDR3 contains 15 residues. The CDR3 reads CASSLWGDSNQPQHF. The CDR3 DNA follows: TGCGCCAGCAGCTTATGGGGCGATAGCAATCAGCCCCAGCATTTT.

In its sample, this clone was seen once. The chain recombines TRBV14 with TRBJ2-7; 7 nucleotides align to TRBD1. CDR3 length equals 13 residues. V gave up 2 bases and J gave up 6 bases; unmatched junction bases: 4. Per the germline V gene, CDR1 is SGHDN and CDR2 is FVKESK. The CDR3 reads CASSQSRGTEQYF. Here the CDR3 DNA reads TGTGCCAGCAGCCAATCCAGGGGGACCGAGCAGTACTTC.